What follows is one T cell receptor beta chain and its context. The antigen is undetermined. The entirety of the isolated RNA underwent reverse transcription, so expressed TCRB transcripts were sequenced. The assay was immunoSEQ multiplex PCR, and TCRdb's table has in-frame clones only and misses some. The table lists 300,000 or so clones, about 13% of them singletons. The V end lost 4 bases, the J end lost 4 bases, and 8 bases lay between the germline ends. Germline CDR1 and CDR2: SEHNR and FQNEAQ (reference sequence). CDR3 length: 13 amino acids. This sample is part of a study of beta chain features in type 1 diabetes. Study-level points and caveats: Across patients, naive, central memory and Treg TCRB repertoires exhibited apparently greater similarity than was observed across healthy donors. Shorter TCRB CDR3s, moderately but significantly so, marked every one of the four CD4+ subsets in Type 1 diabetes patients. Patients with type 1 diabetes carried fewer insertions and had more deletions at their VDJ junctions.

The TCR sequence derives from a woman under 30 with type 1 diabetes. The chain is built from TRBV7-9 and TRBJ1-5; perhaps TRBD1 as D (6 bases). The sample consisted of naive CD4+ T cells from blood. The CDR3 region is CASSSRGNQPQHF. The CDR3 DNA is TGTGCCAGCAGCTCTAGGGGGAATCAGCCCCAGCATTTT.